This TCR beta chain was profiled in a study of cytomegalovirus exposure and HLA in healthy donors (dated by TCRdb to the late 2010s). About the full investigation: An earlier analysis of several hundred of the donors reported more than 250 Gb of sequence data and 117 million unique TCR beta sequences from about 179 million T cells. About 5 DR-DQ haplotypes were handled as single units for association and clustering, since linkage in the cohort was strong. All discovery cohort repertoires had been generated on a single sequencing platform. Across 398 genotyped donors of the cohort, an average of 235,054 unique TCR beta nucleotide sequences per donor were sequenced, and about a sixth of those sequences were non-productive. Donor age, sex, ethnicity and CMV serostatus were compiled together with the repertoire data. The T cell repertoires of several hundred subjects were profiled by immunosequencing and related to cytomegalovirus serostatus. Besides the first cohort of hundreds of subjects, a separate validation cohort made up of around 120 different subjects was used. In a later analysis, previously published TCR beta repertoires from 500 to 750 donors were re-analyzed and high-resolution HLA genotyping was added so that TCR occurrence patterns could be studied. Typing coverage varied by locus: about 620-630 donors for A, B, C, DRB1 and DQB1; approximately 520 for DQA1; about 590 for DPA1; roughly 470 for DPB1. To predict cytomegalovirus infection status, the study combined high-throughput TCR immunosequencing, statistical association of individual TCRs with disease status, and machine learning. An earlier analysis of 500 to 750 of the donors applied high-throughput TCR beta sequencing to assess whether each TCR beta V gene segment acted as functional or pseudogenic. In the later analysis, no new phenotypic data were used to find candidate immune exposures; instead, reliance was placed on TCR beta sequences and their occurrence across donors. Of the 300 to 450 genotyped donors, around 81% fell in the genetic ancestry cluster associated with self-reported Caucasian donors. The study aimed to test whether cataloging public T cell receptors could reveal signatures of past pathogen exposure. A later genetic analysis used genome-wide SNP genotypes for about 55% of the 666 donors, treating that subset as a discovery cohort. HLA typing covered class I and class II loci at four-digit resolution. Approximately 310 gigabases of sequencing data and approximately 85 million unique TCR sequences were included in an early release covering around 650 HLA-typed donors.

Receptors were amplified or captured by the immunoSEQ multiplex PCR assay. A mixture of 60 forward primers for TCR Vbeta segments and 13 reverse primers for TCR Jbeta segments was used in the multiplex PCR. Amplification of the CDR3 region of rearranged TCR beta genes was performed with a multiplex PCR assay on genomic DNA. On the Illumina HiSeq System, the amplified TCR beta libraries were sequenced as 87-base-pair reads. The paper's processing steps were these. A later analysis counted tens of millions of unique TCR beta chains across the 600 to 850 repertoires, and some 11 million of these chains were shared by at least two donors. Raw reads were error-corrected and collapsed into unique sequences with a nearest-neighbor algorithm that merged closely related sequences to remove PCR and sequencing errors. CDR3 sequences were aligned to IMGT reference sequences to assign V, D and J gene segments. For a sequence to be retained, a match of at least six nucleotides to both a V gene segment and a J gene segment was required. A rearrangement was called productive if the CDR3 had no stop codons and remained in frame with V and J, and every other rearrangement was called non-productive. Following IMGT convention, CDR3 was defined as the stretch from the second conserved V-encoded cysteine to the conserved J-encoded phenylalanine. In an earlier analysis of around 600 of the donors, sequences lacking an unambiguous match to a single V gene segment were excluded. An earlier analysis of a few hundred of the donors called V segments functional above 56.7% productive rearrangements and segregating when the between-donor standard deviation exceeded 5%. A statistical classification framework was built to diagnose cytomegalovirus status from the catalog of TCR beta chain sequences. V and J gene assignment, in a later analysis, came from comparing TCR nucleotide sequences with IMGT/GENE-DB human TR gene sequences. In a later analysis, CDR3 sequences and most-parsimonious VDJ recombination scenarios were assigned using the TCRdist pipeline. A later analysis defined each TCR beta chain by its CDR3 amino acid sequence plus V-gene family, and excluded reads lacking a unique V-gene family. In a later analysis, fewer than 650 highly shared, low-generation-probability nucleotide sequences were removed to address suspected cross-contamination and a sequencing artifact. In a later analysis, a clonal expansion index for each public chain was calculated from normalized within-repertoire ranks of inferred template counts. A later analysis computed generation probabilities with a VDJ recombination model fitted to out-of-frame rearrangements, and checked the results against IGoR. In a later analysis, hypergeometric tests were used to score TCR-TCR, TCR-HLA and TCR-CMV co-occurrence, with a repertoire-size bias correction applied to TCR pairs. To estimate false discovery rates, a later analysis permuted the HLA or CMV assignments 20 times. In a later analysis, co-occurring TCRs were grouped with DBSCAN, and TCRdist sequence similarity was added when clustering was performed within HLA-allele-positive subsets. Repertoires with fewer than 30,000 or more than 120,000 public chains were left out of co-occurrence clustering, as were a handful of repertoires with anomalous nucleotide sharing. Not all clones reach the TCRdb copy of this immuneACCESS table, which keeps in-frame sequences only. Checked studies attribute under half of the gap to unresolved V genes and leave the rest unexplained. D and trimming come from the DNA, and the V and J calls and clone size come from that table. The sample contains 150,000 to 200,000 clones, around 87% of them found a single time. Of the sample, more than 1% is held by the ten largest clones.

The investigation overall reported the following: In a later analysis, around 17,000 TCR beta sequences were associated with specific HLA alleles at a false discovery rate of 0.05. Assigning TCR associations to individual alleles was difficult when HLA alleles, especially DR and DQ, strongly co-occurred. The 87-base-pair reads could not distinguish some IMGT-functional V segments, including TRBV6-2 and TRBV6-3, so those segments were excluded. In a later analysis, several top co-occurrence clusters were reported to appear linked to parvovirus B19, influenza, CMV and Epstein-Barr virus. According to a later analysis, TCR association rates differed among HLA loci, with DRB1 alleles showing the most associated TCRs and HLA-C alleles showing the fewest. According to a later genetic analysis, donors in an Asian-associated ancestry cluster had fewer N-insertions in productive TCRs than the roughly 700-donor mean. A further reported finding was that TCR beta sequences accurately predicted the HLA-A and HLA-B alleles for most subjects in the first cohort. Correlated functional status among segregating V segments might reflect linkage disequilibrium, but an unknown experimental factor could not be ruled out. An association between a missense DCLRE1C variant and V-gene and J-gene trimming of TCR beta chains was found in a later genetic analysis and replicated in an independent cohort. A later analysis found that HLA-associated TCR beta chains were more clonally expanded and had lower generation probabilities than equally common non-associated chains. It was suggested by the authors that the approach could potentially be generalized to other disease states and immunological phenotypes. The earlier analysis of 587 of the donors excluded 15 to 20 rarely observed V segments, including chromosome 9 orphons, because counts were too low. Immune exposure information for the cohort was limited to CMV serostatus. Cytomegalovirus status was reported to be diagnosed by the classifier with high specificity and sensitivity in both the original and validation cohorts. Sequencing depth was assumed to be roughly uniform across donors in the presence/absence analyses, though that assumption may not hold. The study listed 164 TCR beta chains as associated with cytomegalovirus. In an earlier analysis of about 600 of the donors, most TCR beta V segments appeared in productive rearrangements about 90% or about 30% of the time, broadly matching IMGT annotations. In a later analysis, most CMV-associated TCR beta chains were found to appear HLA-restricted, with HLA associations seemingly driven largely by CMV exposure. A cluster of highly shared sequence variants was judged likely to represent a technical artifact of the sequencing pipeline. Only TCR beta chains were sequenced in this cohort, and the absence of alpha or paired-chain data limited detectable features. Across donors, most TCR sequences were observed very rarely, whereas some public TCRs were present in many individuals. Because HLA typing was unavailable for some donors at each locus, only the typed subset was used in association tests. In vitro tests confirmed that a few of the cytomegalovirus-associated TCR beta chains recognize cytomegalovirus antigens.

To note about this clone: Its cognate antigen has yet to be identified. Base-call qualities are not available, and no considerably larger clone is one nucleotide away.

The cohort comprised 666 healthy bone marrow donors. All cohort members were sampled while nominally healthy, although unrecorded immune exposures were likely present. The donor was CMV seronegative and was included in the group of 352 seronegative cohort members. A peripheral blood sample was provided by each donor, and peripheral blood mononuclear cells were used for TCR beta sequencing. The Qiagen DNeasy Blood Extraction Kit was used to extract genomic DNA from the blood cell samples. The CDR3 runs 13 residues from the cysteine to the phenylalanine. Only the CDR3 portion is preserved as DNA: 39 bases, with reading frame beginning at the first base. Clipping removes 1 base from V and 4 bases from J, with 0 as the unmatched junction base count. The germline V gene provides CDR1 SGHRS and CDR2 YFSETQ.

Sequences were obtained from PBMCs. The chain couples TRBV5-1 to TRBJ2-5; 8 middle bases align to TRBD2. This TCR came from a boy aged 2 to 9 in good health and CMV-seronegative. DNA sequence: TGCGCCAGCAGCTTGAGCGGGGGAGAGACCCAGTACTTC. The translation is CASSLSGGETQYF. The CDR3 plus the reference TRBV5-1 and TRBJ2-5 genes for the other parts give the full variable domain: KAGVTQTPRYLIKTRGQQVTLSCSPISGHRSVSWYQQTPGQGLQFLFEYFSETQRNKGNFPGRFSGRQFSNSRSEMNVSTLELGDSALYLCASSLSGGETQYFGPGTRLLVL.